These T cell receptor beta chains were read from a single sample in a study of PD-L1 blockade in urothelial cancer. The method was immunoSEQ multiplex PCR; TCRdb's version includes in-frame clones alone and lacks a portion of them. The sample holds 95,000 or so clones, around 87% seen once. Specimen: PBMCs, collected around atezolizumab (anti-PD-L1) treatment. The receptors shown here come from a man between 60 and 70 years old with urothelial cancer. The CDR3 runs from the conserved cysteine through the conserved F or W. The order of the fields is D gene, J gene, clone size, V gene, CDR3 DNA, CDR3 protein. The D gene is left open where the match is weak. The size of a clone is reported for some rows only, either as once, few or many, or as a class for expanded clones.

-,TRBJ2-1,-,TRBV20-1,TGCAGTGCTAGAGGGGGGGTAGAGCAGTTCTTC,CSARGGVEQFF
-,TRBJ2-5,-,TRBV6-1,TGTGCCAGCAGTGAACACGGTGGAGAGACCCAGTACTTC,CASSEHGGETQYF
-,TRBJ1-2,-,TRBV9,TGTGCCAGCAGCGTTGGAGGGCCCGGCTACACCTTC,CASSVGGPGYTF
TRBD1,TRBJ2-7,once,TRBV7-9,TGTGCCAGCAGCTTATCGGACAGGGAAGGTAACGAGCAGTACTTC,CASSLSDREGNEQYF
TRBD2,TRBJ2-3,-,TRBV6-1,TGTGCCAGCAGTGAGGGCGGGAGAGGGAGCACAGATACGCAGTATTTT,CASSEGGRGSTDTQYF
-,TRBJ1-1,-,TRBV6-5,TGTGCCAGCAGTTACCTGACACGGACTGAAGCTTTCTTT,CASSYLTRTEAFF
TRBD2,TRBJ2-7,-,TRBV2,TGTGCCAGCAGTGACGGGAGGGGCTCCTACGAGCAGTACTTC,CASSDGRGSYEQYF
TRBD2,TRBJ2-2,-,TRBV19,TGTGCCAGTAGTATAGATTCTAGCGGGAGCCATACCGGGGAGCTGTTTTTT,CASSIDSSGSHTGELFF
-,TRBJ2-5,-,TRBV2,TGTGCCAGCAGTGACGAAGAGACCCAGTACTTC,CASSDEETQYF
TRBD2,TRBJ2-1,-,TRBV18,TGTGCCAGCTCACCACAGGGAGGGCTAGACGGCGGTGGTGAGCAGTTCTTC,CASSPQGGLDGGGEQFF
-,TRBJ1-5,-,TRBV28,TGTGCCAGCAGTCTAAATCAGCCCCAGCATTTT,CASSLNQPQHF